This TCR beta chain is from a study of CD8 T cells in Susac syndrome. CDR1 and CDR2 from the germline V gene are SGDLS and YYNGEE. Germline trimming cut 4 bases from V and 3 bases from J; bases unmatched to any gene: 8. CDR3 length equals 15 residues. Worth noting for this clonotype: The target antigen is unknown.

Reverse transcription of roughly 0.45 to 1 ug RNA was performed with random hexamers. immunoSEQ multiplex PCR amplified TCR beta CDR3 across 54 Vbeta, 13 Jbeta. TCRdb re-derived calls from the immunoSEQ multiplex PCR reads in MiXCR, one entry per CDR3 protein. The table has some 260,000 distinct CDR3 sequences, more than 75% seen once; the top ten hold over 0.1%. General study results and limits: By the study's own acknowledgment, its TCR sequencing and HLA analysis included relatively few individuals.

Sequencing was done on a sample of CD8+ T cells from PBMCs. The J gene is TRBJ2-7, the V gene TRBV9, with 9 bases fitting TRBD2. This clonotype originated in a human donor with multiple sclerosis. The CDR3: CASSSGASGIYEQYF. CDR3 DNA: TGTGCCAGCAGCTCGGGGGCTAGCGGGATCTACGAGCAGTACTTC.